What follows describes a single T cell receptor beta chain. Its binding antigen is unknown. No qualities accompany the bases; no much larger clone lies one base away. This sample is part of a study of CD8 T cells in ankylosing spondylitis (dated by TCRdb to about 2017). With respect to the entire study: The study profiled T cell receptor beta repertoires in healthy donors and ankylosing spondylitis patients to find disease-linked TCR variants. The full study cohort was made up of about two dozen ankylosing spondylitis patients and about a hundred healthy donors. Samples of peripheral blood were taken, and for ankylosing spondylitis patients, synovial fluid was collected as well.

Overall results and qualifications from the work: Significant enrichment of the disease-linked clones was reported in matched synovial fluid samples from ankylosing spondylitis patients. Some motif variants had previously been reported in the synovial fluid and blood of reactive arthritis patients, which suggests shared mechanisms of disease initiation. Blood from ankylosing spondylitis patients appeared to be characterized by a TCR beta motif made up of eight highly homologous amino acid variants. A CD8+ phenotype was shown by the disease-linked clones, which were found at relatively low frequencies in peripheral blood.

Sequenced on an Illumina HiSeq 2500. Quantitative 5'-RACE with molecular barcodes was the method used to prepare the TCR beta libraries. The original methods were these. Disease-linked TCR variants were identified with a new computational method built on a probabilistic model of VDJ rearrangement. In TCRdb, the public reads were trimmed at Q25 with fastp and aligned with MiXCR, with productive beta chains retained. Every entry covers one CDR3 protein and lists the most common genes and DNA from its rows. These V and J calls originate from TCRdb's pipeline instead of the authors' own analysis. This sample gives 150,000 to 200,000 distinct CDR3 sequences in total; roughly 30% of them show up just once. The ten largest clonotypes hold approximately 6% of the sample. Synovial fluid samples were paired with blood samples taken from the same ankylosing spondylitis patients. Sample: synovial fluid, either unsorted or a sorted T cell fraction (not recorded which). The sequence was collected from a male donor with ankylosing spondylitis.

The DNA reads as follows: TGCGCCAGCAGCTTGTCTGGTGGGGGCAATCAGCCCCAGCATTTT. Its protein is CASSLSGGGNQPQHF. Rearrangement joined TRBV5-1 to TRBJ1-5, with the D gene too uncertain to name. The CDR3 numbers 15 residues from cysteine through phenylalanine. The kept DNA is CDR3 alone, 45 bases in frame from the first base. V was cut back by 1 base and J by 2 bases, leaving a gap of 10 bases between them. Taken from the germline V gene, the CDR1 and CDR2 loops are SGHRS and YFSETQ.